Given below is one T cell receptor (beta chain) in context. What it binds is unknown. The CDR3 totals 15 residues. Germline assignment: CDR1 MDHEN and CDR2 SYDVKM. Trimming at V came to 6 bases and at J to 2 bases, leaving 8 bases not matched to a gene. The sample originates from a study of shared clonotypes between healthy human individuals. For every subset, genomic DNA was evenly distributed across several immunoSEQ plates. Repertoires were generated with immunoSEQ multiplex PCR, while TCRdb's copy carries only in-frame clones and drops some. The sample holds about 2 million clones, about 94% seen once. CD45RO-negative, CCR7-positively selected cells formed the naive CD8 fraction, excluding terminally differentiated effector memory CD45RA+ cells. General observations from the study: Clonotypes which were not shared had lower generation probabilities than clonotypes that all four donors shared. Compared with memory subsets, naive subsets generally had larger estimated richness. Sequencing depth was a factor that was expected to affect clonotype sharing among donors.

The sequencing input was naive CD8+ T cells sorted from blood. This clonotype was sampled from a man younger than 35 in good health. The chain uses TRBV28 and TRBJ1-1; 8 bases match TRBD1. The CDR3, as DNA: TGTGCCAGCAGCTTCGCGACAGGGGTTAACACTGAAGCTTTCTTT. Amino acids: CASSFATGVNTEAFF.